The entry that follows covers one TCR beta chain sequence. Its antigen is not known. V was trimmed by 2 bases and J by 9 bases, leaving 11 bases between them. CDR1 and CDR2 from the germline V gene are SGDLS and YYNGEE. The CDR3 runs to 12 residues. Here immunoSEQ multiplex PCR was the method, and the copy in TCRdb shows in-frame clones only, minus some. The table lists some 150,000 clones, roughly 90% of them singletons. The record originates from a study of T cell responses to AZD1222 COVID-19 vaccine. General study points: Spike as a whole was targeted by vaccine-associated CD4 TCRs, dominant at 160-218 and 743-854. Reportedly, nearly half of unique spike TCRs recognized epitopes outside B.1.351/B.1.1.7 mutations. The breadth and depth of Spike-specific TCRs increased once two AZD1222 doses had been given.

This sequence joins TRBV9 and TRBJ1-1; weak D call: TRBD1 (6 bases). The sequences come from peripheral blood, collected on day 0 of AZD1222 vaccination. This clonotype was sampled from an adult in good health. The CDR3 protein is CASSVGGEQAFF. The CDR3 nucleotides read TGTGCCAGCAGCGTTGGGGGCGAGCAAGCTTTCTTT.